The 2 T cell receptor beta chains below all came from one sample that was sequenced in a study of T cells after yellow fever vaccination. MiXCR, applied by TCRdb to the 5' RACE reads, yields one record per CDR3 protein. The data show 99,000 or so distinct CDR3 sequences, roughly 6% seen once. The sample consisted of CD8+ T cells sorted from PBMCs, taken 10 days after the yellow fever booster vaccination. These receptors came from a man aged 18 to 30 who received the YFV17D yellow fever vaccine.

The chain combines TRBV5-1 with TRBJ2-1; D possibly corresponds to TRBD1 (6 bases). The CDR3 consists of 15 residues. Trimming removed 1 base at V and 8 bases at J, with 16 bases between. CDR1 is SGHRS, CDR2 YFSETQ, per germline. The CDR3 sequence is CASSLKQGLADEQFF. The CDR3 DNA reads as TGCGCCAGCAGCTTGAAACAGGGATTGGCGGATGAGCAGTTCTTC.

The rearrangement joins TRBV21-1 to TRBJ2-7. TRBV21-1 counts as a pseudogene. The CDR3 is 12 residues long. CDR3 sequence: CARQQDVYEQYV. As DNA, the CDR3 is TGTGCCAGACAGCAAGATGTCTACGAGCAGTACGTC.